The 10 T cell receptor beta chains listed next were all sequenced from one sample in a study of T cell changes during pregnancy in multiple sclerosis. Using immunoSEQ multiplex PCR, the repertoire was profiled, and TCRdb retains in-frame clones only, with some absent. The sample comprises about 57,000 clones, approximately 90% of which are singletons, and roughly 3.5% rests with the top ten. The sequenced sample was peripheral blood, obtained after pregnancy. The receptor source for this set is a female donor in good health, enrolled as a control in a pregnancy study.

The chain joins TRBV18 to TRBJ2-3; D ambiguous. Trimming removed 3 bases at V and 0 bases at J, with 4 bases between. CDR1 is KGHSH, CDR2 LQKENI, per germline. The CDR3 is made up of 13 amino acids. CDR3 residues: CASSPESTDTQYF. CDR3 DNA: TGTGCCAGCTCACCGGAGAGCACAGATACGCAGTATTTT.

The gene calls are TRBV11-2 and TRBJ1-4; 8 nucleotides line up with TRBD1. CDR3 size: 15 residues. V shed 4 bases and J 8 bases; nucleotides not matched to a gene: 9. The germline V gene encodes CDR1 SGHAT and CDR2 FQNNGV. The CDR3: CASSSRQGTSEKLFF. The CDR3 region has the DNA TGTGCCAGCAGCTCAAGACAGGGGACCTCGGAAAAACTGTTTTTT.

This CDR3 is CASSKVRRGYQETQYF. The CDR3 nucleotides are TGTGCCAGCAGCAAAGTAAGGCGGGGGTACCAAGAGACCCAGTACTTC. V gene TRBV21-1 combines with J gene TRBJ2-5; TRBD2, the table's D call, was not compared with the DNA. TRBV21-1 is shown as a pseudogene. This CDR3 spans 16 amino acids.

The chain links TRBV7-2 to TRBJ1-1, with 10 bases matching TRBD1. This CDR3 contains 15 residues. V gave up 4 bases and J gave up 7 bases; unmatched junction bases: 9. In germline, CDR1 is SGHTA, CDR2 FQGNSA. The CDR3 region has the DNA TGTGCCAGCAGCTGGGGACAGGGGTCGGTTAGTGAAGCTTTCTTT. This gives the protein CASSWGQGSVSEAFF.

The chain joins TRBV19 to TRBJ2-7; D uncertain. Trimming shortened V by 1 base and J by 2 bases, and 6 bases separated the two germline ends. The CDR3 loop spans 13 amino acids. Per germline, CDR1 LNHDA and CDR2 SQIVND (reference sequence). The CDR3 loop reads CASSIASPYEQYF. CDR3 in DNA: TGTGCCAGTAGTATAGCGAGCCCCTACGAGCAGTACTTC.

The CDR3 region is CASRGYGGYTF. In DNA form, the CDR3 reads TGTGCCAGTAGAGGCTACGGGGGCTACACCTTC. This rearrangement joins TRBV2 to TRBJ1-2; D ambiguous. CDR1 and CDR2 (germline): SNHLY, FYNNEI. The CDR3 is 11 amino acids. Trimming cost V 9 bases and J 8 bases, with 13 bases left between them.

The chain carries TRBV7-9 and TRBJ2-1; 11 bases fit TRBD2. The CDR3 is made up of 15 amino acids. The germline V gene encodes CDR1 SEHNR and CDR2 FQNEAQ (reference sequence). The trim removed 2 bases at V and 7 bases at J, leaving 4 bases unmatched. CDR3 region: CASSLLTSGKNEQFF. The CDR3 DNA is TGTGCCAGCAGCTTATTGACTAGCGGGAAAAATGAGCAGTTCTTC.

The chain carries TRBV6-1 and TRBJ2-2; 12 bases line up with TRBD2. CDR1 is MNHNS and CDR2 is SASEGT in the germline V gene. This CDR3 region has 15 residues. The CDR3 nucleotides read TGTGCGATCCTAGCGGGAGGGACGAACACCGGGGAGCTGTTTTTT. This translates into CAILAGGTNTGELFF.

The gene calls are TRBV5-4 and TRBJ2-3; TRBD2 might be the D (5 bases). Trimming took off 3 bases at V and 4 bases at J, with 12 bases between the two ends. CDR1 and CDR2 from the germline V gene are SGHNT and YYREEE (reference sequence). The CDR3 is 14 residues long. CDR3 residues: CASSSQDGADTQYF. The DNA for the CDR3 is TGTGCCAGCAGCTCGCAGGACGGGGCAGATACGCAGTATTTT.

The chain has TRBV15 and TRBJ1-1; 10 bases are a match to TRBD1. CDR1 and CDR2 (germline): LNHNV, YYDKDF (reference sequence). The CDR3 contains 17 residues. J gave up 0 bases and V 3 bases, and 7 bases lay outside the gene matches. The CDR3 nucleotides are TGTGCCACCAGCAGTTCCCGGGACAGGGGAGTGAACACTGAAGCTTTCTTT. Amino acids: CATSSSRDRGVNTEAFF.